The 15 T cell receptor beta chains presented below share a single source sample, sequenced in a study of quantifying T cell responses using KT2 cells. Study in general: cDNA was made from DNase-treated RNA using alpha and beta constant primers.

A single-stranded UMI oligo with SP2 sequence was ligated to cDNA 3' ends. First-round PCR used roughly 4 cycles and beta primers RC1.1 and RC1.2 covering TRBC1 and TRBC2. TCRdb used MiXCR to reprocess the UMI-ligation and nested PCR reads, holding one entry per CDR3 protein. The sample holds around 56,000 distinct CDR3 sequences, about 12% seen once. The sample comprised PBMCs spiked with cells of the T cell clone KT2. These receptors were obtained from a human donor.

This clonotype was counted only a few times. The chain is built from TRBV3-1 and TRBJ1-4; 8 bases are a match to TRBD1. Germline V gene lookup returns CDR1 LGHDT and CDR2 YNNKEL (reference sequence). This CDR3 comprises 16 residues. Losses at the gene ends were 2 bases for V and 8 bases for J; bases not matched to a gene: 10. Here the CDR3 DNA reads TGTGCCAGCAGCCAAAGGGGGCAGGGGGCGCGCGAAAAACTGTTTTTT. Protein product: CASSQRGQGAREKLFF.

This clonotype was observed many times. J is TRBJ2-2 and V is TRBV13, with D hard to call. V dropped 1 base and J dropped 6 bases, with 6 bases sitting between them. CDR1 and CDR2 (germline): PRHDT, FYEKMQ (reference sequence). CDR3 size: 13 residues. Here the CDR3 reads CASSLASPGELFF. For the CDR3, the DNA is TGTGCCAGCAGCTTAGCAAGTCCCGGGGAGCTGTTTTTT.

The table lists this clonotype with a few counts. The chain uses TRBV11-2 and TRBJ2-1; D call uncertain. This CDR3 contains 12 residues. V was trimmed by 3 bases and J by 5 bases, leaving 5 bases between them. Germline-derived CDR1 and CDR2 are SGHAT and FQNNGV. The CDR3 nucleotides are TGTGCCAGCAGCTTCCCTAACAATGAGCAGTTCTTC. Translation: CASSFPNNEQFF.

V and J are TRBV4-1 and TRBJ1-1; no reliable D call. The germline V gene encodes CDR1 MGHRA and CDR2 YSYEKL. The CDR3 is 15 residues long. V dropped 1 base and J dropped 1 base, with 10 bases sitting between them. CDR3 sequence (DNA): TGCGCCAGCAGCCAAGCGGGAGCTTCGAACACTGAAGCTTTCTTT. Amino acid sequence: CASSQAGASNTEAFF.

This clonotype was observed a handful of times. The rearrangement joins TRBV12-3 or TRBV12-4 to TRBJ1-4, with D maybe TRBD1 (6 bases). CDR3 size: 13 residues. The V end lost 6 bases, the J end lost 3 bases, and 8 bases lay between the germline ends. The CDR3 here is CASSPGANEKLFF. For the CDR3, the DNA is TGTGCCAGCAGCCCAGGGGCTAATGAAAAACTGTTTTTT.

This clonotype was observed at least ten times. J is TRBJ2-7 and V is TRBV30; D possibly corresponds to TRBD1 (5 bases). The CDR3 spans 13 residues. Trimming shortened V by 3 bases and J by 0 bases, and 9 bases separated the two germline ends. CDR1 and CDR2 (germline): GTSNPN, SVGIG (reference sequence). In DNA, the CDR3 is TGTGCCTGGAGCCAGGGTGACTCCTACGAGCAGTACTTC. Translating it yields CAWSQGDSYEQYF.

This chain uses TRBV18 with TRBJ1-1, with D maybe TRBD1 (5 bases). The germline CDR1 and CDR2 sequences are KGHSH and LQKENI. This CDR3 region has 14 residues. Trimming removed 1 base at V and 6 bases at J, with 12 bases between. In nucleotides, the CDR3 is TGTGCCAGCTCACCACGGGGCCCCCCCCCTGAAGCTTTCTTT. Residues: CASSPRGPPPEAFF.

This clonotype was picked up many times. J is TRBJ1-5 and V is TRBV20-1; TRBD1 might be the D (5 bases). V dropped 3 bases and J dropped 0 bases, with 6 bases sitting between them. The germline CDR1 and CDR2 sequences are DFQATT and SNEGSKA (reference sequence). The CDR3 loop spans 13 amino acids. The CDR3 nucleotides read TGCAGTGCTAGGGGGGGTAGCAATCAGCCCCAGCATTTT. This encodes CSARGGSNQPQHF.

CDR3 nucleotides: TGTGCCATCAGCGGGGGGCGGGGGTACACAGATACGCAGTATTTT. It specifies CAISGGRGYTDTQYF. The chain couples TRBV10-3 to TRBJ2-3; TRBD2 is a possible D gene (7 bases). V was cut by 6 bases and J by 2 bases, with 15 bases left in between. This CDR3 is built from 15 residues. Germline V lookup: CDR1 ENHRY, CDR2 SYGVKD.

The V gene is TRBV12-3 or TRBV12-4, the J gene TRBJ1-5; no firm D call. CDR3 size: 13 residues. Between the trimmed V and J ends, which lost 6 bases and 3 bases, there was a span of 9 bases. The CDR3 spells CASSFGYNQPQHF. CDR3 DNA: TGTGCCAGCAGCTTCGGTTACAATCAGCCCCAGCATTTT.

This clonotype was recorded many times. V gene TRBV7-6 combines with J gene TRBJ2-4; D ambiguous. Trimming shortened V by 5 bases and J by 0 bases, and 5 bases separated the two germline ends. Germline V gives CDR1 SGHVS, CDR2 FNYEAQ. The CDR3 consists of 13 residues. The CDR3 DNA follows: TGTGCCAGCAGCCGTACAGCCAAAAACATTCAGTACTTC. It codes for CASSRTAKNIQYF.

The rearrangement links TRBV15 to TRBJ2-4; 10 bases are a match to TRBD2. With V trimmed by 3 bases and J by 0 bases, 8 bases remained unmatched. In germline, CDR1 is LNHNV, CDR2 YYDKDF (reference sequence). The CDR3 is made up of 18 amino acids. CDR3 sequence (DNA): TGTGCCACCAGCAGGACCCCGGGACTAGCGCAAGCCAAAAACATTCAGTACTTC. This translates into CATSRTPGLAQAKNIQYF. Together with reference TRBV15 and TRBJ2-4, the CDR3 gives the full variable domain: DAMVIQNPRYQVTQFGKPVTLSCSQTLNHNVMYWYQQKSSQAPKLLFHYYDKDFNNEADTPDNFQSRRPNTSFCFLDIRSPGLGDTAMYLCATSRTPGLAQAKNIQYFGAGTRLSVL.

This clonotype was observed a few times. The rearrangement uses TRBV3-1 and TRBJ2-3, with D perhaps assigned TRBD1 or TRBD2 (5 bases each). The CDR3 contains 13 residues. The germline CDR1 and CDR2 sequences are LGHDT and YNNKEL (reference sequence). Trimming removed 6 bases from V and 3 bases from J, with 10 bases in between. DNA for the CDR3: TGTGCCAGCAGGGGACCTAGGACAGATACGCAGTATTTT. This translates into CASRGPRTDTQYF.

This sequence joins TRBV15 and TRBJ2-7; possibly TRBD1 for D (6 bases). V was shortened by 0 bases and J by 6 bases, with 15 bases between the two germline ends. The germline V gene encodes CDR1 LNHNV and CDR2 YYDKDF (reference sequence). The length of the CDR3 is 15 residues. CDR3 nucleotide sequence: TGTGCCACCAGCAGAGATTACGTACAGGGCGGCGAGCAGTACTTC. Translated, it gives CATSRDYVQGGEQYF.

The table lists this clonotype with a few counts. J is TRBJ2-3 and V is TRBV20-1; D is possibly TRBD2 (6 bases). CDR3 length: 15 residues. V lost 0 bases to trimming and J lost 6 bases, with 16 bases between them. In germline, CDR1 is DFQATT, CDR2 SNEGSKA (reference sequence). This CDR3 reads CSAREGVADSDTQYF. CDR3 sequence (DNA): TGCAGTGCTAGAGAGGGGGTAGCGGACTCCGATACGCAGTATTTT.